The next 21 T cell receptor beta chains were all read from a single sample in a study of graft-versus-host responses after intestinal transplantation (dated by TCRdb to the early 2020s). The intended sense of this specimen's time point label: cells obtained before transplantation from donor or recipient. Library method: the immunoSEQ multiplex PCR assay. Here the immuneACCESS table is served through TCRdb, limited to in-frame sequences with V and J called. Missing clones are a known gap in these copies; in checked studies unresolved V genes cover under half, and the rest lacks a known reason. This sample gives roughly 120,000 clones in total; roughly 92% of them show up just once. In total, the top ten clones hold 0.2% to 0.25% of the sample. What these receptors recognize is not known. The sequences come from unstimulated CD4+ T cells sorted from spleen or lymph node cells, collected before transplant. These receptors came from a human donor who was the organ donor for an intestinal transplant.

The V call is TRBV6-1, the J call TRBJ2-7; 14 bases align to TRBD2. CDR1 is MNHNS and CDR2 is SASEGT in the germline V gene. After removal of 6 bases from V and 4 bases from J, the junction contained 5 bases not matched to a gene. This CDR3 has 15 amino acids. CDR3 in amino acids: CASRGLAGELYEQYF. DNA of the CDR3: TGTGCCAGCAGGGGACTAGCGGGAGAACTATACGAGCAGTACTTC.

The J gene is TRBJ2-7, the V gene TRBV2, with D possibly being TRBD2 (6 bases). Looked up from germline, CDR1 is SNHLY and CDR2 is FYNNEI. Trimming removed 3 bases at V and 2 bases at J, with 11 bases between. The length of the CDR3 is 14 residues. The CDR3 coding sequence is TGTGCCAGCAGTGAGCGGGGACCAACCTACGAGCAGTACTTC. Its protein product is CASSERGPTYEQYF.

V usage is TRBV10-3 and J usage is TRBJ1-1, with D uncertain. V was clipped by 0 bases and J by 1 base, with 3 bases between them. Germline CDR1 and CDR2: ENHRY and SYGVKD. CDR3 length equals 13 residues. CDR3 in amino acids: CAISESRNTEAFF. For the CDR3, the DNA is TGTGCCATCAGTGAGTCAAGGAACACTGAAGCTTTCTTT.

This rearrangement joins TRBV6-1 to TRBJ2-2, with 9 bases aligning to TRBD1. Germline assignment: CDR1 MNHNS and CDR2 SASEGT. Unmatched junction bases numbered 8, after V lost 5 bases and J lost 7 bases. CDR3 length equals 15 residues. This CDR3 reads CASSLGTGFGGELFF. The DNA for the CDR3 is TGTGCCAGCAGTTTGGGGACAGGGTTCGGCGGGGAGCTGTTTTTT.

This chain connects TRBV6-5 to TRBJ1-3; D not resolved. The CDR3 spans 14 residues. The germline V gene has CDR1 MNHEY and CDR2 SVGAGI. Trimming left V 5 bases short and J 0 bases short, with 8 bases between. As DNA, the CDR3 is TGTGCCAGCAGTGAAAACCCCTCTGGAAACACCATATATTTT. Its translation: CASSENPSGNTIYF.

This clone was picked up a small number of times. V is TRBV19 and J is TRBJ2-7; the D gene could be TRBD1 or TRBD2 (5 bases each). The CDR3 loop spans 13 amino acids. Germline CDR1 and CDR2: LNHDA and SQIVND (reference sequence). Trimming left V 4 bases short and J 4 bases short, with 11 bases between. CDR3 nucleotide sequence: TGTGCCAGTAGTACCCAAGGGGAGTACGAGCAGTACTTC. It codes for CASSTQGEYEQYF.

This clone has only one observation. This chain joins TRBV5-1 and TRBJ2-7; D tentatively fits TRBD1 or TRBD2 (5 bases each). Trimming took off 0 bases at V and 2 bases at J, with 12 bases between the two ends. The CDR3 is 15 residues long. Looked up from germline, CDR1 is SGHRS and CDR2 is YFSETQ. Here the CDR3 reads CASSLGGTLPYEQYF. The CDR3 region has the DNA TGCGCCAGCAGCTTGGGGGGGACGCTACCCTACGAGCAGTACTTC.

The rearrangement uses TRBV28 and TRBJ1-1; TRBD1 matches 7 bases. V lost 8 bases and J lost 7; bases outside the gene matches: 13. In germline, CDR1 is MDHEN, CDR2 SYDVKM. The CDR3 has 14 residues. The chain's CDR3 is CASGSGGVFGEAFF. The DNA for the CDR3 is TGTGCCAGCGGGTCAGGGGGAGTTTTTGGTGAAGCTTTCTTT.

The J gene is TRBJ2-7, the V gene TRBV19, with 7 bases fitting TRBD1. The CDR3 is 14 amino acids. CDR1 is LNHDA and CDR2 is SQIVND in the germline V gene (reference sequence). V shed 3 bases and J 2 bases; nucleotides not matched to a gene: 4. In DNA form, the CDR3 reads TGTGCCAGTAGTATTGAGACAGGGACCTACGAGCAGTACTTC. It encodes CASSIETGTYEQYF.

V gene TRBV5-3 combines with J gene TRBJ2-7; D is unresolved. TRBV5-3 is given ORF status, its function remaining uncertain. V was cut by 4 bases and J by 0 bases, with 8 bases left in between. The CDR3 runs 13 residues. CDR3: CARSLSVSYEQYF. Here the CDR3 DNA reads TGTGCCAGAAGCCTATCGGTCTCCTACGAGCAGTACTTC.

This clone occurred once. The chain links TRBV7-3 to TRBJ2-7; D uncertain. V gave up 5 bases and J gave up 5 bases, with 13 bases separating them. This CDR3 has 13 amino acids. Germline V gene sequence: CDR1 SGHTA, CDR2 FQGTGA. The CDR3 DNA is TGTGCCAGCAGCCCCACGGAGTTCGACGAGCAGTACTTC. It translates to CASSPTEFDEQYF.

This clone came up once. V gene TRBV6-5 combines with J gene TRBJ1-2; no clear D. From germline, CDR1 is MNHEY and CDR2 SVGAGI. The length of the CDR3 is 14 residues. Trimming took off 2 bases at V and 5 bases at J, with 12 bases between the two ends. The CDR3 DNA reads TGTGCCAGCAGTTACGCGTCTGACACATATGGCTACACCTTC. Translated, it gives CASSYASDTYGYTF.

This sequence joins TRBV30 and TRBJ2-3; TRBD1 might be the D (6 bases). The CDR3 sequence is 17 residues long. Per germline, CDR1 GTSNPN and CDR2 SVGIG (reference sequence). Between the trimmed V and J ends, which lost 4 bases and 0 bases, there was a span of 20 bases. CDR3 sequence reads: CAWTRGHFQTSTDTQYF. Here the CDR3 DNA reads TGTGCCTGGACTAGGGGACATTTCCAAACTAGCACAGATACGCAGTATTTT.

The J gene is TRBJ1-1, the V gene TRBV28; TRBD1 agrees at 9 bases. Germline values: CDR1 MDHEN, CDR2 SYDVKM. This CDR3 has 14 residues. V lost 4 bases, J lost 3 bases, and 3 bases stayed unmatched. The CDR3 DNA sequence: TGTGCCAGCAGTTGCCGGGACAGGGACACTGAAGCTTTCTTT. This sequence encodes CASSCRDRDTEAFF.

This clone was seen a few times. V usage is TRBV6-5 and J usage is TRBJ2-1; D remains unclear. Germline CDR1 and CDR2: MNHEY and SVGAGI. This CDR3 contains 15 residues. Deletions cut 2 bases from V and 3 bases from J, with 11 bases between. The CDR3 is CASSYRVGSYNEQFF. In DNA form, the CDR3 reads TGTGCCAGCAGTTACCGAGTGGGAAGCTACAATGAGCAGTTCTTC.

The V gene is TRBV19, the J gene TRBJ2-7; D tentatively reads TRBD1 or TRBD2 (6 bases each). The CDR3 contains 12 residues. CDR1 and CDR2 (germline): LNHDA, SQIVND (reference sequence). The DNA for the CDR3 is TGTGCTTCGAGGGGGAGGCGGGACGAGCAGTACTTC. Its protein product is CASRGRRDEQYF.

J is TRBJ2-1 and V is TRBV18; the D gene is possibly TRBD1 (6 bases). Looked up from germline, CDR1 is KGHSH and CDR2 is LQKENI. The CDR3 loop spans 13 amino acids. V was trimmed by 2 bases and J by 7 bases, leaving 9 bases between them. The CDR3 loop reads CASSPSGVNEQFF. The CDR3 DNA follows: TGTGCCAGCTCACCATCAGGGGTGAATGAGCAGTTCTTC. Supplemented by reference TRBV18 and TRBJ2-1, the full variable domain reads NAGVMQNPRHLVRRRGQEARLRCSPMKGHSHVYWYRQLPEEGLKFMVYLQKENIIDESGMPKERFSAEFPKEGPSILRIQQVVRGDSAAYFCASSPSGVNEQFFGPGTRLTVL.

V gene TRBV5-4 combines with J gene TRBJ1-2, with D perhaps TRBD1 (5 bases). V was cut by 0 bases and J by 0 bases, with 9 bases left in between. Germline CDR1 is SGHNT and CDR2 is YYREEE (reference sequence). The CDR3 has 15 residues. This CDR3 reads CASSLVAGTNYGYTF. The CDR3 bases are TGTGCCAGCAGCTTGGTGGCAGGGACTAACTATGGCTACACCTTC. Complete variable domain (other parts from reference TRBV5-4 and TRBJ1-2): ETGVTQSPTHLIKTRGQQVTLRCSSQSGHNTVSWYQQALGQGPQFIFQYYREEENGRGNFPPRFSGLQFPNYSSELNVNALELDDSALYLCASSLVAGTNYGYTFGSGTRLTVV.

Notes on this clone: Other DNA sequences within the sample encode an identical CDR3. V gene TRBV6-5 combines with J gene TRBJ2-3; D is uncertain. The CDR3 is made up of 13 amino acids. Trimming left V 0 bases short and J 2 bases short, with 3 bases between. In germline, CDR1 is MNHEY, CDR2 SVGAGI. The CDR3 sequence is CASSYSSTDTQYF. The CDR3 DNA reads as TGTGCCAGCAGTTACTCCTCCACAGATACGCAGTATTTT.

As to this clone: The junction departs from germline at one end; a sequencing error may be responsible. This chain uses TRBV18 with TRBJ2-7; a possible D gene is TRBD1 (7 bases). CDR3 length: 14 amino acids. CDR1 and CDR2 from the germline V gene are KGHSH and LQKENI. The CDR3 spells CASSPVGQIYAGHF. As DNA, the CDR3 is TGTGCCAGCTCACCTGTGGGACAGATCTACGCGGGGCACTTC.

The J gene is TRBJ2-3, the V gene TRBV5-4; 10 bases match TRBD2. Per the germline V gene, CDR1 is SGHNT and CDR2 is YYREEE (reference sequence). The V gene end was trimmed by 0 bases and the J gene end by 0 bases; junction bases not matched to a gene: 7. CDR3 length: 18 residues. CDR3 sequence reads: CASSLGGAAGGSTDTQYF. The CDR3, as DNA: TGTGCCAGCAGCTTGGGGGGAGCAGCGGGAGGGAGCACAGATACGCAGTATTTT.